This TCR beta chain is drawn from a study of T cells in Graves' hyperthyroidism and ophthalmopathy. Amplification of TCR beta CDR3 regions used RNA as the template. First-round RT-PCR of the TCR CDR3 relied on the HTBI primer set. TCRdb itself ran the multiplex PCR reads through MiXCR, one entry per CDR3 protein. The table lists approximately 430,000 distinct CDR3 sequences, 15% to 17% of them singletons. CDR3 length: 14 amino acids. The germline V gene encodes CDR1 LGHDT and CDR2 YNNKEL (reference sequence). V dropped 4 bases and J dropped 7 bases, with 16 bases sitting between them. The table lists this clonotype with many counts. Uncontrolled infection, other autoimmune disease, pregnancy or lactation disqualified patients from enrolment.

The receptor was derived from a woman aged 18-30 years with Graves' hyperthyroidism. The V and J genes are TRBV3-1 and TRBJ1-2; perhaps TRBD1 as D (5 bases). Sequences were obtained from blood. CDR3 residues: CASSPRDSALGYTF. The CDR3 nucleotides are TGTGCCAGCAGCCCTCGGGACTCCGCACTTGGCTACACCTTC.